The 27 T cell receptor beta chains presented below share a single source sample, sequenced in a study of T-cell reconstitution after alpha-beta-depleted transplantation in children. This sample's TCRbeta library carried unique molecular identifier barcodes. TCRdb re-called the PCR reads through MiXCR, storing one row per CDR3 protein. The top ten hold about a third of the sample, which has some 200,000 distinct CDR3 sequences, approximately 8.4% seen once. The source material was PBMCs, mostly from graft donor cells, sampled 360 days after TCRalphabeta/CD19-depleted stem cell transplant. Every receptor here comes from a male patient between 2 and 9 years old who had a stem cell transplant for acute myeloid leukemia, so the T cells may come from the graft donor.

This chain joins TRBV20-1 and TRBJ2-7; D is undetermined. V was clipped by 7 bases and J by 5 bases, with 15 bases between them. CDR1 is DFQATT, CDR2 SNEGSKA, per germline (reference sequence). CDR3 length equals 12 residues. The CDR3 coding sequence is TGCAGTGTCCCCCACCCCGGCAACGAGCAGTACTTC. Residues: CSVPHPGNEQYF.

The CDR3 protein is CSVERIAGETDTQYF. The CDR3 nucleotides read TGCAGCGTTGAACGGATAGCGGGAGAGACAGATACGCAGTATTTT. This chain connects TRBV29-1 to TRBJ2-3, with 9 nucleotides matching TRBD2. This CDR3 is 15 amino acids long. The V gene end was trimmed by 2 bases and the J gene end by 3 bases; junction bases not matched to a gene: 6. Germline V gene lookup returns CDR1 SQVTM and CDR2 ANQGSEA.

At least ten counts were recorded for this clonotype. The chain employs TRBV5-1 and TRBJ2-6, with D unclear. V gave up 0 bases and J gave up 0 bases, with 13 bases separating them. Germline V lookup: CDR1 SGHRS, CDR2 YFSETQ. The CDR3 runs to 18 residues. CDR3 nucleotides: TGCGCCAGCAGCTTGGTTGGCGGCAGGAACTCTGGGGCCAACGTCCTGACTTTC. Its protein product is CASSLVGGRNSGANVLTF. The variable domain in full, with the rest retrieved from reference TRBV5-1 and TRBJ2-6, is KAGVTQTPRYLIKTRGQQVTLSCSPISGHRSVSWYQQTPGQGLQFLFEYFSETQRNKGNFPGRFSGRQFSNSRSEMNVSTLELGDSALYLCASSLVGGRNSGANVLTFGAGSRLTVL.

The chain couples TRBV12-3 or TRBV12-4 to TRBJ1-1; no reliable D call. This CDR3 is built from 12 residues. V was pared by 6 bases and J by 6 bases, with 11 bases between. CDR3 loop: CASSLVGAEAFF. CDR3 nucleotides: TGTGCCAGCAGCCTGGTCGGCGCTGAAGCTTTCTTT.

V gene TRBV6-1 combines with J gene TRBJ2-1; 10 bases are shared with TRBD1. This CDR3 region has 16 residues. Per the germline V gene, CDR1 is MNHNS and CDR2 is SASEGT. The V segment lost 5 bases and the J segment 6 bases; nucleotides outside the gene matches: 10. DNA for the CDR3: TGTGCCAGCAGTAAACTAGGGACAGGGGAGGGCAATGAGCAGTTCTTC. It codes for CASSKLGTGEGNEQFF.

This clonotype was observed at least ten times. This chain joins TRBV10-3 and TRBJ2-4; unclear D gene. Trimming took off 4 bases at V and 0 bases at J, with 4 bases between the two ends. Germline values: CDR1 ENHRY, CDR2 SYGVKD. The CDR3 is 13 amino acids. CDR3 bases: TGTGCCATCAGTGGACTAGCCAAAAACATTCAGTACTTC. This encodes CAISGLAKNIQYF.

The chain links TRBV25-1 to TRBJ2-7, with D hard to call. The germline CDR1 and CDR2 sequences are MGHDK and SYGVNS. V shed 4 bases and J shed 4 bases, with 20 bases lying between them. This CDR3 has 16 amino acids. CDR3 DNA sequence: TGTGCCAGCAGTGCCTTCCTGGGCGTAGTGGGATACGAGCAGTACGTC. Protein: CASSAFLGVVGYEQYV.

Ten or more counts support this clonotype. This rearrangement joins TRBV29-1 to TRBJ1-4; tentative D call: TRBD1 (5 bases). The germline V and J ends were trimmed by 4 bases and 4 bases, with 10 bases remaining between them. The germline V gene has CDR1 SQVTM and CDR2 ANQGSEA. The CDR3 totals 13 residues. The CDR3 here is CSVAGFYNEKLFF. DNA of the CDR3: TGCAGCGTTGCAGGGTTCTATAATGAAAAACTGTTTTTT.

This clonotype was picked up a small number of times. The chain has TRBV10-3 and TRBJ2-5; perhaps TRBD1 as D (5 bases). Trimming cost V 4 bases and J 2 bases, with 8 bases left between them. The CDR3 consists of 13 residues. Germline V gene data show CDR1 as ENHRY and CDR2 as SYGVKD. CDR3 sequence: CAISVGLQETQYF. CDR3 sequence (DNA): TGTGCCATCAGTGTGGGGCTACAAGAGACCCAGTACTTC.

V and J are TRBV7-2 and TRBJ2-2; D may correspond to TRBD1 or TRBD2 (6 bases each). Germline values: CDR1 SGHTA, CDR2 FQGNSA. This CDR3 region has 15 residues. Trimming removed 4 bases at V and 6 bases at J, with 15 bases between. The CDR3 spells CASSSQLGGPGELFF. The CDR3 DNA is TGTGCCAGCAGCTCCCAGCTCGGGGGCCCCGGGGAGCTGTTTTTT.

This clonotype was counted ten times or more. The chain couples TRBV5-1 to TRBJ2-1; the D is unclear. CDR3 length equals 16 residues. V was trimmed by 3 bases and J by 0 bases, leaving 13 bases between them. The germline V gene has CDR1 SGHRS and CDR2 YFSETQ. In nucleotides, the CDR3 is TGCGCCAGCAGCTCCTCGGGCTGGAGCTCCTACAATGAGCAGTTCTTC. This translates into CASSSSGWSSYNEQFF.

This clonotype was counted at least ten times. The J gene is TRBJ2-2, the V gene TRBV9, with unresolved D. The germline gives CDR1 SGDLS, CDR2 YYNGEE. The CDR3 spans 13 residues. Trimming removed 4 bases from V and 7 bases from J, with 11 bases in between. The CDR3 DNA reads as TGTGCCAGCAGCTTTACGGACGGCGGGGAGCTGTTTTTT. Protein product: CASSFTDGGELFF.

This chain uses TRBV12-3 or TRBV12-4 with TRBJ1-2; 7 bases match TRBD1. CDR3 length: 16 residues. Losses at the gene ends were 6 bases for V and 2 bases for J; bases not matched to a gene: 12. The DNA for the CDR3 is TGTGCCAGCAGCCCTGGACAGGCCGGGGAAAACTATGGCTACACCTTC. As protein: CASSPGQAGENYGYTF.

Only a few counts were recorded for this clonotype. V gene TRBV4-1 combines with J gene TRBJ1-5, with a weak D call TRBD1 (5 bases). This CDR3 region has 18 residues. V shed 1 base and J shed 0 bases, with 16 bases lying between them. Germline lookup yields CDR1 MGHRA and CDR2 YSYEKL. The CDR3 bases are TGCGCCAGCAGCCAAGGACCTCGGGGGGTCGATAGCAATCAGCCCCAGCATTTT. Its protein is CASSQGPRGVDSNQPQHF.

This clonotype has a handful of counts. V gene TRBV5-5 combines with J gene TRBJ2-1; possible D gene TRBD2, 6 bases. CDR3 length equals 14 residues. Trimming removed 3 bases at V and 7 bases at J, with 14 bases between. From germline, CDR1 is SGHKS and CDR2 YYEKEE (reference sequence). The DNA for the CDR3 is TGTGCCAGCAGCTACATTGGGGGAGGTAATGAGCAGTTCTTC. Its protein product is CASSYIGGGNEQFF.

In this sample, this clonotype turned up many times. V gene TRBV12-3 or TRBV12-4 combines with J gene TRBJ1-5; 8 bases are a match to TRBD1. After removal of 5 bases from V and 0 bases from J, the junction contained 6 bases not matched to a gene. This CDR3 is built from 16 residues. CDR3 amino acids: CASSPGQGHSNQPQHF. The CDR3 nucleotides read TGTGCCAGCAGTCCAGGACAGGGTCATAGCAATCAGCCCCAGCATTTT.

In this sample, this clonotype turned up many times. This chain uses TRBV5-1 with TRBJ2-5, with a weak D call TRBD2 (6 bases). Per the germline V gene, CDR1 is SGHRS and CDR2 is YFSETQ. This CDR3 region has 16 residues. V was trimmed by 3 bases and J by 5 bases, leaving 20 bases between them. This chain's CDR3 is CASSSRGPSPKETQYF. The CDR3 DNA sequence: TGCGCCAGCAGCTCGCGGGGACCTTCCCCGAAGGAGACCCAGTACTTC. The complete variable domain, with remaining parts taken from reference TRBV5-1 and TRBJ2-5, reads KAGVTQTPRYLIKTRGQQVTLSCSPISGHRSVSWYQQTPGQGLQFLFEYFSETQRNKGNFPGRFSGRQFSNSRSEMNVSTLELGDSALYLCASSSRGPSPKETQYFGPGTRLLVL.

The V and J genes are TRBV7-9 and TRBJ2-7; D possibly uses TRBD1 or TRBD2 (5 bases each). This CDR3 region has 13 residues. Between the trimmed V and J ends, which lost 5 bases and 3 bases, there was a span of 11 bases. The germline CDR1 and CDR2 sequences are SEHNR and FQNEAQ (reference sequence). CDR3: CASSASGRYEQYV. The DNA for the CDR3 is TGTGCCAGCAGCGCTTCGGGACGCTACGAGCAGTACGTC.

V is TRBV7-2 and J is TRBJ2-3; no clear D gene. Germline V lookup: CDR1 SGHTA, CDR2 FQGNSA. The CDR3 loop spans 15 amino acids. V lost 1 base to trimming and J lost 1 base, with 9 bases between them. The CDR3 bases are TGTGCCAGCAGCTTAGAGGTGGCGCGCACAGATACGCAGTATTTT. Translated, it gives CASSLEVARTDTQYF.

The rearrangement links TRBV4-1 to TRBJ1-6; D unclear. CDR3 length equals 12 residues. The germline V gene has CDR1 MGHRA and CDR2 YSYEKL. V lost 1 base, J lost 10 bases, and 5 bases lay in between. CDR3 in amino acids: CASSQVRSPLHF. CDR3 nucleotides: TGCGCCAGCAGCCAAGTCCGATCACCCCTCCACTTT.

This clonotype was recorded at least ten times. The V call is TRBV11-2, the J call TRBJ2-2; D is uncertain. V was trimmed by 11 bases and J by 3 bases, leaving 13 bases between them. This CDR3 is 13 amino acids long. Looked up from germline, CDR1 is SGHAT and CDR2 is FQNNGV. CDR3 amino acids: CASGFTYTGELFF. In nucleotides, the CDR3 is TGTGCCTCTGGCTTCACGTACACCGGGGAGCTGTTTTTT.

This clonotype has just a few counts. The V call is TRBV7-9, the J call TRBJ2-7; D is unclear. The CDR3 consists of 13 residues. The V gene lost 4 bases and the J gene lost 0 bases, with 7 bases spanning the gap. The germline V gene has CDR1 SEHNR and CDR2 FQNEAQ (reference sequence). CDR3 sequence (DNA): TGTGCCAGCAGCTCCAGGAGCTCCTACGAGCAGTACTTC. Encoded protein: CASSSRSSYEQYF.

This clonotype appeared many times. CDR3 region: CASNRDLTNEQFF. CDR3 DNA sequence: TGTGCCAGCAACCGGGACTTGACGAATGAGCAGTTCTTC. This chain uses TRBV2 with TRBJ2-1; possible D gene TRBD2, 6 bases. The CDR3 contains 13 residues. Per germline, CDR1 SNHLY and CDR2 FYNNEI. V was shortened by 7 bases and J by 7 bases, with 14 bases between the two germline ends. Together with reference TRBV2 and TRBJ2-1, the CDR3 gives the full variable domain: EPEVTQTPSHQVTQMGQEVILRCVPISNHLYFYWYRQILGQKVEFLVSFYNNEISEKSEIFDDQFSVERPDGSNFTLKIRSTKLEDSAMYFCASNRDLTNEQFFGPGTRLTVL.

The chain is built from TRBV2 and TRBJ2-2; 15 positions match TRBD2. The CDR3 covers 16 residues. From germline, CDR1 is SNHLY and CDR2 FYNNEI. V shed 6 bases, J shed 5 bases, and the junction held 4 bases outside the gene matches. CDR3 sequence: CASSHGLAGGTGELFF. The CDR3 DNA reads TGTGCCAGCAGCCACGGACTAGCGGGGGGGACCGGGGAGCTGTTTTTT.

The rearrangement links TRBV29-1 to TRBJ1-5; TRBD1 is a possible D gene (6 bases). Germline values: CDR1 SQVTM, CDR2 ANQGSEA. Trimming took 4 bases from V and 9 from J, leaving 16 bases between them. The CDR3 extends over 13 amino acids. The CDR3 protein is CSVGGGDTGPQHF. As DNA, the CDR3 is TGCAGCGTTGGTGGCGGGGACACGGGGCCCCAGCATTTT.

The chain has TRBV12-3 or TRBV12-4 and TRBJ2-7; 10 bases map to TRBD2. After removal of 5 bases from V and 2 bases from J, the junction contained 6 bases not matched to a gene. The CDR3 has 15 residues. The CDR3 loop reads CASSPSGLAPYEQYF. CDR3 coding DNA: TGTGCCAGCAGTCCCTCGGGACTAGCGCCCTACGAGCAGTACTTC.

In this sample, this clonotype turned up many times. The CDR3: CASSLGPFGDEQFF. CDR3 sequence (DNA): TGTGCCAGCAGCTTAGGTCCCTTTGGCGATGAGCAGTTCTTC. The rearrangement joins TRBV11-2 to TRBJ2-1; unclear D gene. The germline CDR1 and CDR2 sequences are SGHAT and FQNNGV. The CDR3 runs 14 residues. V was pared by 1 base and J by 8 bases, with 12 bases between.